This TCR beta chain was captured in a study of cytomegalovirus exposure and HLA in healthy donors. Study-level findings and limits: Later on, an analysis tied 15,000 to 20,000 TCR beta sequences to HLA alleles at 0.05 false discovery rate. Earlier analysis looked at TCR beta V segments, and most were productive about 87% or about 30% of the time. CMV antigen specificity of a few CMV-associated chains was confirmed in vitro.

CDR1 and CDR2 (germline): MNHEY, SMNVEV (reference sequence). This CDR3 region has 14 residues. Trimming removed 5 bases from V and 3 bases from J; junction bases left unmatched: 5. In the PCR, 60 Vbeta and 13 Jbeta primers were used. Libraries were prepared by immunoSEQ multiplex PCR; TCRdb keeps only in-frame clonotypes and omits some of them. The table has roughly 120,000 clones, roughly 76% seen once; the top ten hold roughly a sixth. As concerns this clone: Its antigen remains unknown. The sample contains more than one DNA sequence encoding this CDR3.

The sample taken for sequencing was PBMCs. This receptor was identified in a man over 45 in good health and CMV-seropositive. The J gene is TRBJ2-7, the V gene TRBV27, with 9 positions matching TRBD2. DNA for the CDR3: TGTGCCAGCAGTCTTAGCGGGAGTAGCTACGAGCAGTACTTC. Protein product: CASSLSGSSYEQYF.